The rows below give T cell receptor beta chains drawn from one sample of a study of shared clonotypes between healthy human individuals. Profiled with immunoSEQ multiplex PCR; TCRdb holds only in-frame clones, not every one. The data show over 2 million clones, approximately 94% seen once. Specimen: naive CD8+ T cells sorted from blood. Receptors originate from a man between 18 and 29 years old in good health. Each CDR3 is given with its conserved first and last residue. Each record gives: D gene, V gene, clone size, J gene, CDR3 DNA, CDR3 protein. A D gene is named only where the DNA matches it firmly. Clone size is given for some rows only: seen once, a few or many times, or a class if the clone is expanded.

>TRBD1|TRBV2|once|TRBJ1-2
TGTGCCAGCACCGAGGGGGCAGGGAGCCTCTATGGCTACACCTTC
CASTEGAGSLYGYTF
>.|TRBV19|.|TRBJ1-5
TGTGCCAGTAGTATGGTGGCAGGGACGCAGCCCCAGCATTTT
CASSMVAGTQPQHF
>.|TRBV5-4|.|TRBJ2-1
TGTGCCAGCAGCTTAGCTAGCTCCTACAATGAGCAGTTCTTC
CASSLASSYNEQFF
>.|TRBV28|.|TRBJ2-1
TGTGCCAGCAGTTTAGCAGACCCGAGCGAGCAGTTCTTC
CASSLADPSEQFF
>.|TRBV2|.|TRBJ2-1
TGTGCCAGCAGAGCGGGCCACGACAATGAGCAGTTCTTC
CASRAGHDNEQFF
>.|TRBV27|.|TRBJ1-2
TGTGCCAGCAGTTTATCGTACACAGGAGACGGGGGTGGCTACACCTTC
CASSLSYTGDGGGYTF
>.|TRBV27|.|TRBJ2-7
TGTGCCAGCAGTTTATCCGGGAACAGCGAGCAGTACTTC
CASSLSGNSEQYF
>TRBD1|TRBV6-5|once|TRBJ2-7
TGTGCCACAACAGGGGACTACGAGCAGTACTTC
CATTGDYEQYF
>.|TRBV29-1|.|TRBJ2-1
TGCAGCGGGGACTACAATGAGCAGTTCTTC
CSGDYNEQFF
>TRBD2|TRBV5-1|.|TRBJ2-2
TGCGCCAGCAGCCTGGACCCGGGAGGTACTCCCGGGGAGCTGTTTTTT
CASSLDPGGTPGELFF
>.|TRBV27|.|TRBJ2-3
TGTGCCAGCATCGGAGGAGGTACGGTCTACACAGATACGCAGTATTTT
CASIGGGTVYTDTQYF